This T cell receptor (beta chain) is drawn from a study of blood T cell repertoires in COVID-19. Sequencing was performed with immunoSEQ multiplex PCR; in TCRdb, only in-frame clones are kept and a portion is missing. The sample gives approximately 250,000 clones, approximately 88% of which show up once; around 1.3% is in the top ten. The ends were cut back, 2 bases at V and 2 bases at J, with 11 bases in the middle. CDR3 length: 15 residues. Germline values: CDR1 SGHRS, CDR2 YFSETQ. The clonotype originates from a woman aged 40-49 years with acute COVID-19. Input material: PBMCs or T cells enriched from blood (not recorded which). The chain links TRBV5-1 to TRBJ2-1, with D maybe TRBD2 (6 bases). CDR3 DNA sequence: TGCGCCAGCAGCTTATCGGGACTTACCTACAATGAGCAGTTCTTC. The encoded protein is CASSLSGLTYNEQFF.